This T cell receptor (beta chain) stems from a study of T-cell reconstitution after alpha-beta-depleted transplantation in children. Findings and caveats of the study: Hyperexpanded clones declined; after one year, newly produced T cells mostly supplied diversity. Surviving recipient cells, namely T cells and thymic progenitors, were the source of high day-60 TCRbeta diversity in some patients. Several hundred expanded graft clones reportedly supplied alpha-beta T cells about two months after transplant.

On this clonotype itself: Its specificity is not known.

This CDR3 contains 16 residues. The ends were cut back, 2 bases at V and 3 bases at J, with 15 bases in the middle. The germline CDR1 and CDR2 sequences are KGHDR and SFDVKD. The library targeted TCRbeta and was prepared with unique molecular identifiers. TCRdb reprocessed the PCR reads with MiXCR, giving one entry per CDR3 protein. The sample includes 900,000 or so distinct CDR3 sequences, under 20% of them seen just once. The source of this sequence is a male patient between 5 and 17 years old who had a stem cell transplant for acute lymphoblastic leukemia, so the T cells may come from the graft donor. The sample consisted of PBMCs, mostly from graft donor cells, taken 360 days after TCRalphabeta/CD19-depleted stem cell transplant. This sequence joins TRBV24-1 and TRBJ2-5; D perhaps matches TRBD2 (5 bases). The CDR3 protein is CATSDWRPEKEETQYF. The CDR3 nucleotides read TGTGCCACCAGTGATTGGAGGCCCGAGAAGGAAGAGACCCAGTACTTC.